The 18 T cell receptor beta chains below all came from one sample that was sequenced in a study of blood T cell repertoires in COVID-19. The data were produced by immunoSEQ multiplex PCR, yet TCRdb's version contains in-frame clones alone and is incomplete. In the table there are approximately 42,000 clones, around 75% of which are singletons. Sequenced sample: peripheral blood. The receptors stem from a man older than 75 with acute or convalescent COVID-19.

The V and J genes are TRBV3-1 (or the pseudogene TRBV3-2) and TRBJ1-1; 9 nucleotides line up with TRBD1. Trimming removed 1 base from V and 10 bases from J; junction bases left unmatched: 4. The germline V gene encodes CDR1 LGHDT and CDR2 YNNKEL (reference sequence). The CDR3 is 13 amino acids. The CDR3 reads CASSQAGTGRAFF. Written as DNA, the CDR3 is TGTGCCAGCAGCCAAGCAGGGACAGGGAGAGCTTTCTTT.

The V gene is TRBV11-2, the J gene TRBJ2-5; 7 bases fit TRBD2. The J segment lost 2 bases and the V segment lost 5 bases, leaving 8 bases of the junction unmatched. Per germline, CDR1 SGHAT and CDR2 FQNNGV. The CDR3 runs 15 residues. The CDR3 region has the DNA TGTGCCAGCAGCACAAACCGGGGGGTGCAAGAGACCCAGTACTTC. It specifies CASSTNRGVQETQYF. Complete variable domain (other parts from reference TRBV11-2 and TRBJ2-5): EAGVAQSPRYKIIEKRQSVAFWCNPISGHATLYWYQQILGQGPKLLIQFQNNGVVDDSQLPKDRFSAERLKGVDSTLKIQPAKLEDSAVYLCASSTNRGVQETQYFGPGTRLLVL.

This clone appeared a few times. This sequence joins TRBV2 and TRBJ2-1; D is undetermined. CDR1 and CDR2 (germline): SNHLY, FYNNEI. V was trimmed by 7 bases and J by 2 bases, leaving 12 bases between them. CDR3 length: 14 amino acids. The CDR3 sequence: CASNQLSPYNEQFF. CDR3 bases: TGTGCCAGCAACCAACTAAGCCCCTACAATGAGCAGTTCTTC.

The chain carries TRBV28 and TRBJ2-6, with D uncertain. CDR1 and CDR2 from the germline V gene are MDHEN and SYDVKM. The CDR3 contains 14 residues. Trimming left V 3 bases short and J 0 bases short, with 3 bases between. CDR3 DNA: TGTGCCAGCAGTTTCGTCTCTGGGGCCAACGTCCTGACTTTC. Protein product: CASSFVSGANVLTF.

Concerning this clone itself: The junction shows a germline mismatch at one end, possibly a read error. The chain has TRBV12-5 and TRBJ2-7; TRBD2 aligns across 8 bases. Per germline, CDR1 LGHNT and CDR2 FRNRAP. There are 16 residues in the CDR3. The CDR3 loop reads CASGLGTLAGRYEQYF. The CDR3 nucleotides read TGTGCTAGTGGATTGGGTACTCTAGCGGGTCGCTACGAGCAGTACTTC.

The chain employs TRBV7-2 and TRBJ2-1; D may be TRBD2 (6 bases). The CDR3 consists of 15 residues. The germline CDR1 and CDR2 sequences are SGHTA and FQGNSA. The V gene lost 5 bases and the J gene lost 2 bases, with 13 bases spanning the gap. Here the CDR3 DNA reads TGTGCCAGCAGCACCCTAGCGAACGCCTACAATGAGCAGTTCTTC. This encodes CASSTLANAYNEQFF.

This clone has just one count. The rearrangement uses TRBV24-1 and TRBJ2-7; possible D gene TRBD1, 6 bases. The length of the CDR3 is 13 residues. V lost 9 bases and J lost 1, with 12 bases in between. CDR1 KGHDR and CDR2 SFDVKD come from the germline V gene. Written as DNA, the CDR3 is TGTGCCACCCAGTTGACAGGATCCTACGAGCAGTACTTC. This translates into CATQLTGSYEQYF.

This clone was counted only a few times. This chain joins TRBV2 and TRBJ2-7, with 8 bases that match TRBD2. Germline CDR1 is SNHLY and CDR2 is FYNNEI. The V segment lost 9 bases and the J segment 2 bases; nucleotides outside the gene matches: 6. This CDR3 is 13 amino acids long. CDR3 protein: CASRTSLTYEQYF. The DNA for the CDR3 is TGTGCCAGTAGGACTAGCCTCACCTACGAGCAGTACTTC.

The chain employs TRBV4-3 and TRBJ2-5, with D possibly TRBD2 on 5 matching bases. V was clipped by 2 bases and J by 5 bases, with 24 bases between them. This CDR3 spans 18 amino acids. Germline assignment: CDR1 LGHNA and CDR2 YSLEER. The CDR3 sequence: CASSQKRSAGGGGETQYF. CDR3 sequence (DNA): TGCGCCAGCAGCCAAAAGCGGTCGGCGGGTGGAGGTGGGGAGACCCAGTACTTC.

The chain uses TRBV3-1 (or the pseudogene TRBV3-2) and TRBJ2-2; D may be TRBD2 (6 bases). With 6 bases removed from V and 7 bases from J, the gap between germline ends came to 18 bases. The CDR3 is 15 amino acids. Germline V CDR1 and CDR2: LGHDT, YNNKEL (reference sequence). DNA of the CDR3: TGTGCCAGCAGGAGGAGCGAGGGAGGTCGCGGGGAGCTGTTTTTT. This codes for CASRRSEGGRGELFF.

This chain uses TRBV5-1 with TRBJ1-5; weak D call: TRBD1 (5 bases). The CDR3 extends over 14 amino acids. The germline V and J ends were trimmed by 0 bases and 4 bases, with 8 bases remaining between them. Germline CDR1 reads SGHRS; CDR2 reads YFSETQ. For the CDR3, the DNA is TGCGCCAGCAGCTTGGGACAGACAAATCAGCCCCAGCATTTT. It is translated as CASSLGQTNQPQHF.

The chain joins TRBV3-1 (or the pseudogene TRBV3-2) to TRBJ2-5; 9 nucleotides match TRBD2. In germline, CDR1 is LGHDT, CDR2 YNNKEL (reference sequence). With 0 bases clipped from V and 6 bases from J, the junction kept 8 bases outside the gene matches. The CDR3 is 16 amino acids. This CDR3 is CASSQDGGGRGKTQYF. The CDR3, as DNA: TGTGCCAGCAGCCAAGATGGCGGCGGGAGGGGAAAGACCCAGTACTTC.

V is TRBV7-2 and J is TRBJ2-5, with 8 bases fitting TRBD2. V lost 4 bases, J lost 6 bases, and 4 bases stayed unmatched. Germline CDR1 is SGHTA and CDR2 is FQGNSA. The CDR3 covers 13 residues. The CDR3 nucleotides read TGTGCCAGCAGCTCGAGCGGGAGAAAGACCCAGTACTTC. Translated: CASSSSGRKTQYF.

The chain uses TRBV7-3 and TRBJ2-3; D not certain. The CDR3 covers 14 residues. V shed 5 bases and J shed 0 bases, with 9 bases lying between them. The germline V gene encodes CDR1 SGHTA and CDR2 FQGTGA. The CDR3 region is CASSPTGSTDTQYF. Written as DNA, the CDR3 is TGTGCCAGCAGCCCGACTGGGAGCACAGATACGCAGTATTTT.

The table lists this clone with a few counts. V usage is TRBV5-5 and J usage is TRBJ2-2; D possibly corresponds to TRBD1 (6 bases). V lost 2 bases and J 5 bases, leaving 13 bases between the germline ends. CDR1 and CDR2 (germline): SGHKS, YYEKEE (reference sequence). There are 15 residues in the CDR3. The CDR3 DNA reads TGTGCCAGCAGCTTTAGGGGGACCCTTACCGGGGAGCTGTTTTTT. This sequence encodes CASSFRGTLTGELFF.

The table lists this clone with a few counts. The genes are TRBV5-6 and TRBJ1-2, with 10 bases aligning to TRBD1. The CDR3 consists of 16 residues. With V trimmed by 3 bases and J by 3 bases, 8 bases remained unmatched. Germline values: CDR1 SGHDT, CDR2 YYEEEE. The CDR3 here is CASSSARDRGDYGYTF. DNA of the CDR3: TGTGCCAGCAGCTCTGCCAGGGACAGGGGAGACTATGGCTACACCTTC.

This clone was picked up one time. The chain is built from TRBV28 and TRBJ2-7; the D gene is possibly TRBD2 (7 bases). CDR1 MDHEN and CDR2 SYDVKM come from the germline V gene. The V end was cut by 6 bases, the J end by 2 bases, with 11 bases between. CDR3 length: 13 residues. The CDR3 reads CASRGGPPYEQYF. CDR3 in DNA: TGTGCCAGCAGGGGGGGGCCCCCCTACGAGCAGTACTTC. Full variable domain (missing parts from reference TRBV28 and TRBJ2-7): DVKVTQSSRYLVKRTGEKVFLECVQDMDHENMFWYRQDPGLGLRLIYFSYDVKMKEKGDIPEGYSVSREKKERFSLILESASTNQTSMYLCASRGGPPYEQYFGPGTRLTVT.

The J gene is TRBJ2-5, the V gene TRBV30; 10 nucleotides line up with TRBD1. With the DNA end fitting TRBJ2-7 better, the J assignment may be wrong. The germline V gene has CDR1 GTSNPN and CDR2 SVGIG (reference sequence). The CDR3 length is 17 residues. CDR3 coding DNA: TGTGCCTGGAGTCCGGGACGTTGGGACAGGGGAGCCTACGAGCAGTACTTC. Its protein is CAWSPGRWDRGAYEQYF.